The present TCR beta chain was sequenced within a study of blood T cell repertoires in COVID-19. The assay was immunoSEQ multiplex PCR, and TCRdb's table has in-frame clones only and misses some. The sample holds about 200,000 clones, approximately 82% seen once. The CDR3 consists of 15 residues. Germline V gene sequence: CDR1 SGHAT, CDR2 FQNNGV. Trimming took off 1 base at V and 1 base at J, with 8 bases between the two ends. The chain uses TRBV11-2 and TRBJ1-5, with a possible D match to TRBD1 (6 bases). Sequencing was carried out using peripheral blood. The TCR was taken from a human donor in a cohort sampled during active COVID-19. The chain's CDR3 is CASSLGGLSNQPQHF. In DNA form, the CDR3 reads TGTGCCAGCAGCTTAGGGGGGCTGAGCAATCAGCCCCAGCATTTT.